A single sample is the source of the 4 T cell receptor beta chains below, sequenced in a study of T cells in Graves' hyperthyroidism and ophthalmopathy (dated by TCRdb to about 2019). The library was produced with multiplex PCR. These reads were obtained on an Illumina HiSeq 2000. The TCR beta CDR3 regions were amplified from RNA transcripts. For the first round of RT-PCR on the TCR CDR3, the HTBI primer set was used together with the Qiagen OneStep RT-PCR kit. Using fastp at Q25 and MiXCR, TCRdb reprocessed the public reads and kept productive beta chains. A single entry per CDR3 protein holds the most common genes and DNA from its merged rows. The sample profile shows 500,000 to 600,000 distinct CDR3 sequences; nearly 20% of them were found once. The ten largest clones represent approximately 48% of the sample. The sequenced sample consisted of blood. The receptor source for this set is a man in his forties or fifties with Graves' ophthalmopathy.

This clonotype has more than one count but fewer than ten. J is TRBJ2-6 and V is TRBV5-1, with 8 bases matching TRBD1. V dropped 2 bases and J dropped 2; count of bases not matched to a gene: 12. CDR1 is SGHRS and CDR2 is YFSETQ in the germline V gene. The CDR3 runs to 19 residues. CDR3 region: CASSLPSRDRFPGANVLTF. CDR3 nucleotides: TGCGCCAGCAGCTTACCCTCCCGGGACAGGTTCCCTGGGGCCAACGTCCTGACTTTC.

This clonotype has more than one count but fewer than ten. J is TRBJ1-2 and V is TRBV28; 10 bases align to TRBD1. V lost 3 bases and J lost 8; bases outside the gene matches: 6. Germline CDR1 MDHEN, CDR2 SYDVKM. This CDR3 contains 14 residues. The CDR3 DNA reads TGTGCCAGCAGTTTGGGGACAGGGGAGGGAGGCTACACCTTC. Translating it yields CASSLGTGEGGYTF.

About this clonotype itself: A much larger clone is a single base away; this may be a read error. This sequence joins TRBV10-3 and TRBJ1-2; 9 bases fit TRBD1. Germline assignment: CDR1 ENHRY and CDR2 SYGVKD. Germline trimming cut 4 bases from V and 6 bases from J; bases unmatched to any gene: 12. The CDR3 has 16 amino acids. CDR3 sequence reads: CAISGSSPGQGNGYTF. CDR3 coding DNA: TGTGCCATCAGTGGGTCTTCCCCGGGACAGGGAAATGGCTACACCTTC.

Only a few counts were recorded for this clonotype. The rearrangement links TRBV5-1 to TRBJ1-6; perhaps TRBD1 as D (6 bases). The CDR3 has 15 amino acids. From germline, CDR1 is SGHRS and CDR2 YFSETQ. Deletions cut 4 bases from V and 7 bases from J, with 15 bases between. CDR3 DNA: TGCGCCAGCAGCCGCCGGGAGCAGGGGAATTCACCCCTCCACTTT. Encoded protein: CASSRREQGNSPLHF.